These T cell receptor beta chains were read from a single sample in a study of T-cell memory formation after mild COVID-19. TCRdb ran MiXCR on the 5' RACE reads and lists one entry per CDR3 protein. Of 250,000 to 350,000 distinct CDR3 sequences listed, roughly 15% are singletons. Sequencing input: PBMCs or a T cell subset sorted from them (not recorded which). These receptors all come from a man in his late teens or twenties who had mild COVID-19 (a few samples of this study predate the infection). Cell type and time point are not known. Each CDR3 is given with its conserved first and last residue. The D gene is left open where the match is weak. Not all rows give a size; the values are once, few, many and, for expanded clones, a class.

V	D	J	size	DNA	CDR3
TRBV11-2	-	TRBJ2-2	many	TGTGCCAGCAGCTTAGGGGCCAACCGGGGCACCGGGGAGCTGTTTTTT	CASSLGANRGTGELFF
TRBV18	-	TRBJ1-6	-	TGTGCCAGCTCGCCCAGGGATGGGAATTCACCCCTCCACTTT	CASSPRDGNSPLHF
TRBV30	TRBD1	TRBJ2-5	many	TGTGCCTGGAGGAAGGGACAGGCCGCGGGGACCCAGTACTTC	CAWRKGQAAGTQYF
TRBV12-3/TRBV12-4	TRBD2	TRBJ2-1	-	TGTGCCAGCAGTCTAGCGGGGCCACAGGGCAATGAGCAGTTCTTC	CASSLAGPQGNEQFF
TRBV28	-	TRBJ2-3	many	TGTGCCAGCAGTTTTGGAGGGCGGACCACAGATACGCAGTATTTT	CASSFGGRTTDTQYF
TRBV6-6	-	TRBJ2-7	few	TGTGCCAGCAGTCCTGGAGGGGGCTCCTACGAGCAGTACTTC	CASSPGGGSYEQYF
TRBV6-1	TRBD2	TRBJ2-7	-	TGTGCCAGCAGTGTTGGTAGCGGGGACTACGAGCAGTACTTC	CASSVGSGDYEQYF
TRBV11-1	-	TRBJ2-4	few	TGTGCCAGCAGCATCACGTCCCTAGCCAAAAACATTCAGTACTTC	CASSITSLAKNIQYF
TRBV20-1	TRBD1	TRBJ2-1	few	TGCAGTGCTACTGCTCTGGGACAGAGCTCCTTCAATGAGCAGTTCTTC	CSATALGQSSFNEQFF
TRBV5-5	TRBD1	TRBJ1-2	-	TGTGCCAGCAGCTCGAAGCCGGGACAGGGTAACTATGGCTACACCTTC	CASSSKPGQGNYGYTF
TRBV7-9	-	TRBJ2-3	-	TGTGCCAGCAGCTTAGGGCAGGGAGAAGCAGATACGCAGTATTTT	CASSLGQGEADTQYF
TRBV28	-	TRBJ1-1	few	TGTGCCAGCAGCCCCCGTAATGAAGCTTTCTTT	CASSPRNEAFF
TRBV21-1	-	TRBJ2-1	many	TGTGCCAGCAGCAAAGTGTGGGAAAGTTGCTCCTACAATGAGCAGTTCTTC	CASSKVWESCSYNEQFF
TRBV15	-	TRBJ1-3	few	TGTGCCACCAGCAGAGTCCGGGGCTCTGGAAACACCATATATTTT	CATSRVRGSGNTIYF
TRBV4-1	TRBD1	TRBJ2-1	few	TGCGCCAGCAGCCAACCGGGACAGTGGCTAAAGGTTCCCTCCTACAATGAGCAGTTCTTC	CASSQPGQWLKVPSYNEQFF
TRBV7-9	-	TRBJ1-6	-	TGTGCCAGCAGCTCCCGGGGAGGGCTTCTATATTCACCCCTCCACTTT	CASSSRGGLLYSPLHF
TRBV28	-	TRBJ1-2	-	TGTGCCAGCAGTTCGATAAGCGCGGTTGGGCGCGGCTACACCTTC	CASSSISAVGRGYTF
TRBV11-1	-	TRBJ2-2	few	TGTGCCAGCTCCCCTGGAGGGGTTATCACCGGGGAGCTGTTTTTT	CASSPGGVITGELFF
TRBV24-1	-	TRBJ2-1	-	TGTGCCACCAGTGCCACAGGCAATGAGCAGTTCTTC	CATSATGNEQFF
TRBV6-2/TRBV6-3	-	TRBJ1-1	-	TGTGCCAGCAGTGACCCGGACAGTGAAGCTTTCTTT	CASSDPDSEAFF
TRBV7-2	-	TRBJ1-2	-	TGTGCCAGCAGCTCGGACTGGGGCTATGGCTACACCTTC	CASSSDWGYGYTF
TRBV3-1	-	TRBJ2-7	many	TGTGCCAGCAGCCAAGCCGCCCAGGAGCAGTACTTC	CASSQAAQEQYF
TRBV6-5	-	TRBJ1-3	-	TGTGCCAGCAGGACGGATGGTGACACCATATATTTT	CASRTDGDTIYF
TRBV7-3	-	TRBJ1-2	-	TGTGCCAGCAGCCGGACCCAAGGGAGAGGGCTCGGTGGCTACACCTTC	CASSRTQGRGLGGYTF
TRBV12-3/TRBV12-4	-	TRBJ2-3	-	TGTGCCAGCAGTTTTTTACGGCAAAAGGGGCCAGATACGCAGTATTTT	CASSFLRQKGPDTQYF
TRBV7-2	-	TRBJ2-7	few	TGTGCCAGCAGCCCACCCTTCTCGTGGTATGAGCAGTACTTC	CASSPPFSWYEQYF
TRBV4-2	TRBD2	TRBJ2-3	-	TGTGCCAGCAGCCAAGAGGGACTAGCGACAGATACGCAGTATTTT	CASSQEGLATDTQYF
TRBV12-3/TRBV12-4	-	TRBJ1-5	-	TGTGCCAGCAGTTTAGGCCAGGGTGATGGGCCCCAGCATTTT	CASSLGQGDGPQHF
TRBV4-3	-	TRBJ2-5	-	TGCGCCAGCAGCCAAGGGGTAGGCAGGGAGCAAGAGACCCAGTACTTC	CASSQGVGREQETQYF
TRBV15	-	TRBJ1-5	few	TGTGCCACCAGCAGAGATCAGGCGGGACTGGGGCCCCAGCATTTT	CATSRDQAGLGPQHF
TRBV7-9	-	TRBJ2-7	-	TGTGCCAGCAGCCTCGAGGGGTTCTACGAGCAGTACTTC	CASSLEGFYEQYF
TRBV6-5	TRBD1	TRBJ2-3	few	TGTGCCAGCAGAGACAGGGGAGTCACAGATACGCAGTATTTT	CASRDRGVTDTQYF
TRBV11-2	-	TRBJ1-1	few	TGTGCCAGCAGCTTAGACACGACACAAGCTTTCTTT	CASSLDTTQAFF
TRBV29-1	-	TRBJ1-2	-	TGCAGCGTTGCTATATGGGGTGATGGCTACACCTTC	CSVAIWGDGYTF
TRBV4-3	TRBD1	TRBJ1-3	once	TGCGCCAGCAGCCACAGACAGGGGATGGGAGGAAACACCATATATTTT	CASSHRQGMGGNTIYF
TRBV28	TRBD1	TRBJ1-2	few	TGTGCCAGCAGTTCAATACAGGGGATCGGTGGCTACACCTTC	CASSSIQGIGGYTF
TRBV10-3	-	TRBJ1-5	few	TGTGCCACTACCTCCGGTACAGAGAATCAGCCCCAGCATTTT	CATTSGTENQPQHF
TRBV9	TRBD1	TRBJ2-3	-	TGTGCCAGCAGCTTCCGTCCCGGGACAGGGGTAGGGGATACGCAGTATTTT	CASSFRPGTGVGDTQYF
TRBV6-5	-	TRBJ2-7	-	TGTGCCAGCAGTTACTCAGGGGGGTCCAGCTCCTACGAGCAGTACTTC	CASSYSGGSSSYEQYF
TRBV10-3	TRBD2	TRBJ2-3	few	TGTGCCACCACGGGGGGGCCTCTCCCAGATACGCAGTATTTT	CATTGGPLPDTQYF
TRBV5-6	TRBD1	TRBJ2-1	-	TGTGCCAGCAGCTCGATAGGGACAGGCAATGAGCAGTTCTTC	CASSSIGTGNEQFF
TRBV20-1	-	TRBJ2-7	few	TGCAGCGTCGGGACCTCCTACGAGCAGTACTTC	CSVGTSYEQYF